Listed below are T cell receptor beta chains from one sample, sequenced in a study of identical twins. TCRdb passed the 5' RACE reads through MiXCR, listing each CDR3 protein once. The repertoire holds about 150,000 distinct CDR3 sequences, with approximately 3.5% as singletons. The specimen sequenced was memory T cells sorted from blood. All receptors derive from a man between 18 and 35 years old in good health. Both conserved end residues are trimmed from each CDR3. The D gene is left open where the match is weak. The listing skips clone size in some rows; elsewhere it reads once, few, many or a size class.

abundance,d_gene,v_gene,CDR3aa
many,NA,TRBV9,ASSAPTPGETQY
many,NA,TRBV19,ASSIDAFSYNEQF
many,NA,TRBV20-1,SARQGRPSLHEQF
few,TRBD2,TRBV7-2,ASSRDRAGGIQF
many,NA,TRBV29-1,SVGRGAEGYT
many,NA,TRBV5-6,ASSLTGRAQETQY
many,NA,TRBV27,ASSLLGRQGGNEQF
many,TRBD1,TRBV20-1,SAPGQGTEAF
medium-sized,TRBD1,TRBV12-3/TRBV12-4,ASSRSGQGNNEQY
many,TRBD2,TRBV20-1,SAGGRGSYEQY
many,NA,TRBV3-1,ASSQVGRAYTDTQY
many,TRBD2,TRBV5-1,ASSLEGRAGTDTQY
many,NA,TRBV29-1,SVEESSGANEKLF
many,NA,TRBV6-5,ASSYSPRPGTPYEQY
many,TRBD2,TRBV6-4,ASSDLSGGNEQF
many,TRBD1,TRBV11-2,ASSFYRGREQF
few,NA,TRBV3-1,ASSHQQGSSGYT
many,TRBD2,TRBV20-1,SAPTRLAGFLEQF
many,TRBD1,TRBV28,ASSFPDRGLPNEQF
many,TRBD1,TRBV7-2,ASSLGGGAGTDTQY
many,NA,TRBV10-2,ASIASGPWNTGELF
NA,NA,TRBV5-1,ASSFTGSSYEQY
many,NA,TRBV12-3/TRBV12-4,ASTGGHTVGYT